A single sample gave rise to the 27 T cell receptor beta chains below, sequenced in a study of CD8 T cells in ankylosing spondylitis. TCRdb reprocessed the 5' RACE reads via MiXCR and lists one record per CDR3 protein. This sample yields some 350,000 distinct CDR3 sequences, of which roughly 15% are seen a single time; approximately 0.99% belongs to the top ten. Sequenced material: blood, either unsorted or a sorted T cell fraction (not recorded which). Receptor source: a male donor with ankylosing spondylitis or in good health (not recorded which).

The chain employs TRBV29-1 and TRBJ2-3, with no clear D. The germline gives CDR1 SQVTM, CDR2 ANQGSEA. The V end lost 4 bases, the J end lost 2 bases, and 7 bases lay between the germline ends. The CDR3 runs to 12 residues. This chain's CDR3 is CSVVGYTDTQYF. The CDR3 DNA is TGCAGCGTTGTCGGCTACACAGATACGCAGTATTTT.

This rearrangement joins TRBV5-1 to TRBJ2-1; 10 positions match TRBD1. J gave up 8 bases and V 3 bases, and 5 bases lay outside the gene matches. Germline assignment: CDR1 SGHRS and CDR2 YFSETQ. This CDR3 comprises 14 residues. The CDR3 here is CASSSAGTGDEQFF. CDR3 coding DNA: TGCGCCAGCAGCTCCGCCGGGACAGGGGATGAGCAGTTCTTC.

This clonotype showed up many times. This chain links TRBV6-1 with TRBJ2-1; tentative D call: TRBD1 (5 bases). The CDR3 covers 15 residues. Germline V gene lookup returns CDR1 MNHNS and CDR2 SASEGT. Trimming took off 7 bases at V and 4 bases at J, with 17 bases between the two ends. The CDR3 coding sequence is TGTGCCAGCACTAAATTAGGGGCGCAATACAATGAGCAGTTCTTC. Translation: CASTKLGAQYNEQFF.

The chain carries TRBV27 and TRBJ2-5; possible D gene TRBD2, 6 bases. Trimming stripped 5 bases from V and 5 bases from J, with 15 bases between. CDR3 length equals 14 residues. Germline CDR1 is MNHEY and CDR2 is SMNVEV (reference sequence). The chain's CDR3 is CASSQLVEGETQYF. The CDR3 DNA reads as TGTGCCAGCAGTCAGTTAGTGGAGGGGGAGACCCAGTACTTC.

The genes are TRBV21-1 and TRBJ2-1; the DNA was not used to check the table's D call, TRBD2. TRBV21-1 is a recognized pseudogene. The CDR3 totals 15 residues. Here the CDR3 DNA reads TGTGCCAGCAGCAAAGGAGCGGGGGGGCGCAATGAGCAGTTCTTC. Encoded protein: CASSKGAGGRNEQFF.

In this sample, this clonotype turned up a few times. The chain recombines TRBV4-1 with TRBJ2-7, with D unresolved. Trimming took 1 base from V and 0 from J, leaving 7 bases between them. The CDR3 sequence is 14 residues long. Germline assignment: CDR1 MGHRA and CDR2 YSYEKL. CDR3 protein: CASSQGGFSYEQYF. The CDR3 DNA follows: TGCGCCAGCAGCCAAGGGGGTTTCTCCTACGAGCAGTACTTC.

This chain connects TRBV12-3 or TRBV12-4 to TRBJ1-1; 7 bases fit TRBD1. The V and J ends lost 3 bases and 5 bases, in that order; junction bases with no gene match: 3. The CDR3 is 13 residues long. The CDR3 region has the DNA TGTGCCAGCAGTTTCACAGGGGAGACTGAAGCTTTCTTT. Amino acids: CASSFTGETEAFF.

In its sample, this clonotype was seen many times. This rearrangement joins TRBV5-1 to TRBJ2-1; D is possibly TRBD2 (6 bases). The germline CDR1 and CDR2 sequences are SGHRS and YFSETQ. This CDR3 region has 15 residues. The V gene lost 3 bases and the J gene lost 9 bases, with 19 bases spanning the gap. For the CDR3, the DNA is TGCGCCAGCAGCTCTTTCGGGACTCCCTTAAGTGAGCAGTTCTTC. Translation gives CASSSFGTPLSEQFF.

A single count supports this clonotype. The chain links TRBV12-3 or TRBV12-4 to TRBJ2-2; TRBD1 is a possible D gene (5 bases). The CDR3 is 14 amino acids. The V end lost 5 bases, the J end lost 5 bases, and 12 bases lay between the germline ends. Here the CDR3 DNA reads TGTGCCAGCAGTCCAGGGCGGAGTACCGGGGAGCTGTTTTTT. Its protein is CASSPGRSTGELFF.

This chain joins TRBV7-2 and TRBJ2-5; 10 bases are a match to TRBD2. The V and J ends lost 8 bases and 5 bases, in that order; junction bases with no gene match: 5. This CDR3 contains 13 residues. Germline CDR1 and CDR2: SGHTA and FQGNSA. The CDR3 nucleotides read TGTGCCAGCGGAGCGGGGGGGCGGGAGACCCAGTACTTC. This gives the protein CASGAGGRETQYF.

This chain connects TRBV6-4 to TRBJ1-1; perhaps TRBD1 as D (5 bases). The germline CDR1 and CDR2 sequences are MRHNA and SNTAGT. The V end was cut by 4 bases, the J end by 4 bases, with 13 bases between. The CDR3 runs 14 residues. In DNA, the CDR3 is TGTGCCAGCAGTGTCGACAGATCGGTCACTGAAGCTTTCTTT. It specifies CASSVDRSVTEAFF.

The CDR3 DNA reads TGTGCCAGCAGCCCTTCCGCACACTCTGGGGCCAACGTCCTGACTTTC. Translating gives CASSPSAHSGANVLTF. The J gene is TRBJ2-6, the V gene TRBV14; D is unclear. The CDR3 covers 16 residues. With 4 bases removed from V and 0 bases from J, the gap between germline ends came to 10 bases. Germline loops: CDR1 SGHDN, CDR2 FVKESK.

This clonotype was picked up a small number of times. The chain links TRBV20-1 to TRBJ2-3, with no clear D. Germline CDR1 is DFQATT and CDR2 is SNEGSKA (reference sequence). Trimming took 6 bases from V and 2 from J, leaving 15 bases between them. The CDR3 spans 14 residues. The CDR3 spells CSASRQANTDTQYF. The CDR3 DNA is TGCAGTGCCAGCCGCCAGGCGAACACAGATACGCAGTATTTT.

This clonotype was recorded a few times. The chain joins TRBV18 to TRBJ2-3; 7 nucleotides align to TRBD2. CDR3 length: 16 amino acids. Trimming cost V 2 bases and J 1 base; bases outside gene matches: 6. Germline CDR1 KGHSH, CDR2 LQKENI. The CDR3: CASSPSGLAGTDTQYF. The CDR3 DNA is TGTGCCAGCTCACCATCGGGGCTAGCGGGCACAGATACGCAGTATTTT.

The rearrangement uses TRBV20-1 and TRBJ1-3; 7 bases agree with TRBD1. Germline CDR1 and CDR2: DFQATT and SNEGSKA (reference sequence). The V gene end was trimmed by 4 bases and the J gene end by 1 base; junction bases not matched to a gene: 10. CDR3 size: 16 residues. The DNA of the CDR3 is TGCAGTGCTAAACAGGGGAGCGGGTCTTCTGGAAACACCATATATTTT. This codes for CSAKQGSGSSGNTIYF.

In its sample, this clonotype was seen a few times. This chain links TRBV28 with TRBJ1-1; D is undetermined. Between the trimmed V and J ends, which lost 2 bases and 6 bases, there was a span of 16 bases. The CDR3 runs 15 residues. Germline CDR1 MDHEN, CDR2 SYDVKM. CDR3 DNA: TGTGCCAGCAGTTTAAGGGCAGCGGGAGGTCCTGAAGCTTTCTTT. Protein sequence: CASSLRAAGGPEAFF.

The chain links TRBV30 to TRBJ1-5; D gene ambiguous. CDR3 length: 14 amino acids. Between the trimmed V and J ends, which lost 0 bases and 5 bases, there was a span of 11 bases. Germline CDR1 GTSNPN, CDR2 SVGIG (reference sequence). CDR3 in amino acids: CAWSVGPADQPQHF. DNA of the CDR3: TGTGCCTGGAGTGTAGGGCCGGCGGATCAGCCCCAGCATTTT.

J is TRBJ1-4 and V is TRBV20-1; 11 nucleotides line up with TRBD1. Losses at the gene ends were 3 bases for V and 7 bases for J; bases not matched to a gene: 7. The germline V gene has CDR1 DFQATT and CDR2 SNEGSKA (reference sequence). CDR3 length: 15 amino acids. The CDR3 protein is CSARGRTGGIEKLFF. CDR3 in DNA: TGCAGTGCTAGGGGCCGGACAGGGGGCATTGAAAAACTGTTTTTT.

V gene TRBV5-1 combines with J gene TRBJ2-3; 8 positions agree with TRBD2. The ends lost 1 base at V and 4 bases at J; junction bases unmatched: 5. CDR1 and CDR2 (germline): SGHRS, YFSETQ. The CDR3 runs to 15 residues. In DNA form, the CDR3 reads TGCGCCAGCAGCTTGTTGCGGGAGGCCGCAGATACGCAGTATTTT. Encoded protein: CASSLLREAADTQYF.

J is TRBJ2-5 and V is TRBV18; 7 bases are a match to TRBD1. CDR3 length equals 13 residues. V lost 6 bases, J lost 3 bases, and 4 bases stayed unmatched. Germline V CDR1 and CDR2: KGHSH, LQKENI. The CDR3 protein is CASSHGQEETQYF. The CDR3 bases are TGTGCCAGCTCCCACGGACAGGAAGAGACCCAGTACTTC.

V usage is TRBV2 and J usage is TRBJ2-4; D gene unclear. Looked up from germline, CDR1 is SNHLY and CDR2 is FYNNEI. V was shortened by 6 bases and J by 13 bases, with 13 bases between the two germline ends. This CDR3 comprises 11 residues. DNA for the CDR3: TGTGCCAGCAGCGCCAAAGGGCAACAGTACTTC. It specifies CASSAKGQQYF.

The chain has TRBV27 and TRBJ2-7, with 11 positions matching TRBD1. Germline values: CDR1 MNHEY, CDR2 SMNVEV (reference sequence). The V and J ends lost 3 bases and 7 bases, in that order; junction bases with no gene match: 8. CDR3 size: 15 residues. CDR3: CASSLDRGQSWEQYF. CDR3 sequence (DNA): TGTGCCAGCAGTTTGGACAGGGGGCAATCATGGGAGCAGTACTTC.

This clonotype was counted a few times. This chain connects TRBV6-1 to TRBJ2-2; perhaps TRBD2 as D (5 bases). This CDR3 spans 16 amino acids. The V and J ends lost 6 bases and 0 bases respectively, with 14 bases between them. CDR1 and CDR2 (germline): MNHNS, SASEGT. CDR3 coding DNA: TGTGCCAGCAGACTTGCCTCCGGGGCGAACACCGGGGAGCTGTTTTTT. Protein sequence: CASRLASGANTGELFF.

The rearrangement uses TRBV5-1 and TRBJ1-2; D call uncertain. The CDR3 contains 15 residues. The ends were cut back, 0 bases at V and 1 base at J, with 10 bases in the middle. From germline, CDR1 is SGHRS and CDR2 YFSETQ. This CDR3 is CASSLGTAHNYGYTF. The CDR3 coding sequence is TGCGCCAGCAGCTTGGGGACGGCACATAACTATGGCTACACCTTC. Full variable domain (remainder filled in from reference TRBV5-1 and TRBJ1-2): KAGVTQTPRYLIKTRGQQVTLSCSPISGHRSVSWYQQTPGQGLQFLFEYFSETQRNKGNFPGRFSGRQFSNSRSEMNVSTLELGDSALYLCASSLGTAHNYGYTFGSGTRLTVV.

The V and J genes are TRBV11-2 and TRBJ2-3, with unresolved D. CDR3 length: 12 residues. Per the germline V gene, CDR1 is SGHAT and CDR2 is FQNNGV. Deletions cut 8 bases from V and 7 bases from J, with 13 bases between. CDR3 coding DNA: TGTGCCAGCCGTTGGGTCTCCCATACGCAGTATTTT. This codes for CASRWVSHTQYF.

This clonotype was seen a few times. The V gene is TRBV7-2, the J gene TRBJ2-5; 12 bases map to TRBD2. This CDR3 has 16 amino acids. Germline CDR1 reads SGHTA; CDR2 reads FQGNSA. Trimming cost V 1 base and J 5 bases; bases outside gene matches: 5. CDR3 residues: CASSLVTSGSGETQYF. The CDR3 DNA reads as TGTGCCAGCAGCTTAGTGACTAGCGGGAGTGGGGAGACCCAGTACTTC.

For the CDR3, the DNA is TGTGCCAGCAGTCCGTGGGGGAACGACGGCTACACCTTC. Protein product: CASSPWGNDGYTF. The V and J genes are TRBV27 and TRBJ1-2, with a weak D call TRBD1 (5 bases). CDR3 length: 13 residues. V lost 5 bases and J 8 bases, leaving 15 bases between the germline ends. Germline V CDR1 and CDR2: MNHEY, SMNVEV (reference sequence).